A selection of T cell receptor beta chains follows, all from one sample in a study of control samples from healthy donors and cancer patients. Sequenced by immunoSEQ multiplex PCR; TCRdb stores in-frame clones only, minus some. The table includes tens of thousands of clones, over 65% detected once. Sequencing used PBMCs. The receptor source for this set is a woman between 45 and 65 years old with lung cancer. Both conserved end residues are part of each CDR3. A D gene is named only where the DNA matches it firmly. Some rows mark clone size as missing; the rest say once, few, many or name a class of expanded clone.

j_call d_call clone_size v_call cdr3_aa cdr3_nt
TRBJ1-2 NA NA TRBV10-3 CAITDTSYGYTF TGTGCCATCACAGACACCAGCTATGGCTACACCTTC
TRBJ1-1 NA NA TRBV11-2 CASSPLGGTEAFF TGTGCCAGCAGCCCCTTGGGGGGCACTGAAGCTTTCTTT
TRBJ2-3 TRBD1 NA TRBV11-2 CASLHSSRGRTDTQYF TGTGCCAGCCTTCATTCTTCCAGGGGGCGGACAGATACGCAGTATTTT
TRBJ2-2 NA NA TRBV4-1 CASSPLWGTGELFF TGCGCCAGCAGCCCCCTGTGGGGGACCGGGGAGCTGTTTTTT
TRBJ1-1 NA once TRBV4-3 CASSQQPGHVLNTEAFF TGCGCCAGCAGCCAACAACCGGGACACGTTTTGAACACTGAAGCTTTCTTT
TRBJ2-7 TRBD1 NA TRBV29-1 CSVTTGGNSYEQYF TGCAGCGTGACAACAGGGGGCAACTCCTACGAGCAGTACTTC
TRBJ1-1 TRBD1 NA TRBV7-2 CASSLQPGGQGAYEAFF TGTGCCAGCAGCTTGCAGCCAGGGGGACAGGGGGCGTATGAAGCTTTCTTT
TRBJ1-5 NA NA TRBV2 CASRFTGQEQPQHF TGTGCCAGCAGATTTACAGGGCAGGAGCAGCCCCAGCATTTT
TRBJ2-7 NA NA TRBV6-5 CASSYKPTKYEQYF TGTGCCAGCAGTTACAAACCTACTAAATACGAGCAGTACTTC
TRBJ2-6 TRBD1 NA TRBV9 CASSAGQGATGANVLTF TGTGCCAGCAGCGCCGGACAGGGGGCAACTGGGGCCAACGTCCTGACTTTC
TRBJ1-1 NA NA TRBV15 CATSRESYGEAFF TGTGCCACCAGCAGAGAGAGCTATGGTGAAGCTTTCTTT
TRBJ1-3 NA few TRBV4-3 CASSQGQGTGNTIYF TGCGCCAGCAGCCAAGGTCAGGGTACTGGAAACACCATATATTTT
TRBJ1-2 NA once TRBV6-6 CASSSDSTNYGYTF TGTGCCAGCAGTTCGGACAGTACTAACTATGGCTACACCTTC
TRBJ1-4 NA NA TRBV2 CASNQGEKLFF TGTGCCAGCAATCAAGGTGAAAAACTGTTTTTT
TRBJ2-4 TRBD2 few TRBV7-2 CASSLAQGGKNIQYF TGTGCCAGCAGCTTAGCTCAGGGAGGGAAAAACATTCAGTACTTC
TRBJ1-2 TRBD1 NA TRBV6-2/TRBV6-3 CASSSGQGRVYGYTF TGTGCCAGCAGTTCTGGACAGGGACGAGTCTATGGCTACACCTTC
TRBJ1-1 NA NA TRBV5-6 CASSPIWASNTEAFF TGTGCCAGCAGCCCCATTTGGGCCTCAAACACTGAAGCTTTCTTT
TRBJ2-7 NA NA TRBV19 CASSPGLLMSYEQYF TGTGCCAGTAGCCCGGGACTCCTTATGTCCTACGAGCAGTACTTC
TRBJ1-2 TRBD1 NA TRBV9 CASLGTGNYGYTF TGTGCCAGCTTAGGGACAGGGAACTATGGCTACACCTTC
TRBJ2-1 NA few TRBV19 CASSPSGWGLQFF TGTGCCAGTAGCCCCAGCGGCTGGGGTTTACAGTTCTTC
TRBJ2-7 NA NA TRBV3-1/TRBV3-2 CASSSKGRQGVFEQYF TGTGCCAGCAGCAGTAAGGGAAGGCAAGGAGTCTTCGAGCAGTACTTC
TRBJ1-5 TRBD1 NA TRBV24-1 CATSDPGQGQSQPQHF TGTGCCACCAGTGATCCAGGACAGGGCCAAAGTCAGCCCCAGCATTTT
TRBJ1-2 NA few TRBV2 CASSEAAGSPFPNYGYTF TGTGCCAGCAGTGAAGCGGCCGGCAGCCCCTTCCCTAACTATGGCTACACCTTC
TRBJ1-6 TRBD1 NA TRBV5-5 CAGSMGTAYNSPLHF TGTGCCGGCAGCATGGGGACAGCCTATAATTCACCCCTCCACTTT